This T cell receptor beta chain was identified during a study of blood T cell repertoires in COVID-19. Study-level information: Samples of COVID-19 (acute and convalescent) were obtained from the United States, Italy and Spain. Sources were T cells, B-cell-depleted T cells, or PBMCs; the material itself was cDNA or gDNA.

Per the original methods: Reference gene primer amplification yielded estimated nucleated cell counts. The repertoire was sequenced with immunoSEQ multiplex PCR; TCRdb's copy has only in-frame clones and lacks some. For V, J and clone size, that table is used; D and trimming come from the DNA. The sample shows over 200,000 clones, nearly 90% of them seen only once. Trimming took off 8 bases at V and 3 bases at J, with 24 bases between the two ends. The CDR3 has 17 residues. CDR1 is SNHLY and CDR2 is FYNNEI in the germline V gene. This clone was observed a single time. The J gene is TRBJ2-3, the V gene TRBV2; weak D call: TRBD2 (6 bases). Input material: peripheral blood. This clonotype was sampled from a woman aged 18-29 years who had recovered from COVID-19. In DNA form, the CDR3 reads TGTGCCAGCGCGGAGGGCTGGACTTCTCTAGCAACAGATACGCAGTATTTT. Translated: CASAEGWTSLATDTQYF.